This T cell receptor (beta chain) derives from a study of blood T cell repertoires in COVID-19. Method: immunoSEQ multiplex PCR; TCRdb's copy keeps in-frame clones and lacks some. The sample carries 200,000 or so clones, about 80% recorded once. The receptor was isolated from a human donor with acute or convalescent COVID-19. The donor label of this sample is uncertain. Sequencing used peripheral blood.

The CDR3 is CASSRSEANVLTF. CDR3 coding DNA: TGTGCCAGCAGCCGTTCAGAGGCCAACGTCCTGACTTTC. This sequence joins TRBV7-2 and TRBJ2-6; D is undetermined. Trimming took 5 bases from V and 6 from J, leaving 8 bases between them. Germline V gives CDR1 SGHTA, CDR2 FQGNSA. The CDR3 is made up of 13 amino acids.